The present T cell receptor (beta chain) was sequenced within a study of T cell changes during pregnancy in multiple sclerosis. Assay used: immunoSEQ multiplex PCR; TCRdb lists only in-frame clones, some missing. The sample shows under 65,000 clones, about 88% of them seen only once. J was trimmed by 0 bases and V by 5 bases; bases with no gene match: 12. Germline lookup yields CDR1 SGHTA and CDR2 FQGNSA. This CDR3 is 17 amino acids long. The sequencing used peripheral blood, collected in the first trimester of pregnancy. The receptor was isolated from a female donor in good health, enrolled as a control in a pregnancy study. The chain recombines TRBV7-2 with TRBJ1-1, with 7 bases aligning to TRBD1. The CDR3 is CASSIDRALLLNTEAFF. In nucleotides, the CDR3 is TGTGCCAGCAGCATCGACAGGGCTCTTCTCTTGAACACTGAAGCTTTCTTT.